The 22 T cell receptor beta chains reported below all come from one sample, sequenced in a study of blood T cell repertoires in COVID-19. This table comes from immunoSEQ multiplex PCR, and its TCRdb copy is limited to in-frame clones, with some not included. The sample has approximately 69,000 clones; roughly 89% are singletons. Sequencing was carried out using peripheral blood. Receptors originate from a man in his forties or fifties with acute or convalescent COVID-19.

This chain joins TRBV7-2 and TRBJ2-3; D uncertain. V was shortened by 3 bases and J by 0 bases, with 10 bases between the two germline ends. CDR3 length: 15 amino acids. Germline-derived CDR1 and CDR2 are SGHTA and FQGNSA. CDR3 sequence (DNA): TGTGCCAGCAGCTTCAGGTCTTTTAGCACAGATACGCAGTATTTT. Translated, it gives CASSFRSFSTDTQYF.

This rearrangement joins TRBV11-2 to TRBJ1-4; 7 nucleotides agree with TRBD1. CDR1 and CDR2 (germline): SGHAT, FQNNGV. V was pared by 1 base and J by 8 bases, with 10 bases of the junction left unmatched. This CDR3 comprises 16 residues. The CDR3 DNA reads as TGTGCCAGCAGCTTAGTAAGGGGGCACAAAGCGGAAAAACTGTTTTTT. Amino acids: CASSLVRGHKAEKLFF.

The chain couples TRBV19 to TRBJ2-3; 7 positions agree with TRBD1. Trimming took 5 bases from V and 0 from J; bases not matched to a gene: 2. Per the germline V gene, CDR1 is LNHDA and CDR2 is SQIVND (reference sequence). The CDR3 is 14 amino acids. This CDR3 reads CASSWGQSTDTQYF. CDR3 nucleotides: TGTGCCAGTAGTTGGGGACAGAGCACAGATACGCAGTATTTT.

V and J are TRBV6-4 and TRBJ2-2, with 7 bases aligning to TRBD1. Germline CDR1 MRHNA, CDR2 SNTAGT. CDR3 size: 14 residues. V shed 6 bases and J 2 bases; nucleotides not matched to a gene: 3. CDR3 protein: CASRGDSNTGELFF. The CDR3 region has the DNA TGTGCCAGCAGGGGGGACAGTAACACCGGGGAGCTGTTTTTT.

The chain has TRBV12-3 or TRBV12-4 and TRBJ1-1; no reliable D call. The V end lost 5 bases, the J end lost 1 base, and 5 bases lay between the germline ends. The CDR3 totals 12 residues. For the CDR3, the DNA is TGTGCCAGCAGTCCACAGAACACTGAAGCTTTCTTT. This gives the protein CASSPQNTEAFF.

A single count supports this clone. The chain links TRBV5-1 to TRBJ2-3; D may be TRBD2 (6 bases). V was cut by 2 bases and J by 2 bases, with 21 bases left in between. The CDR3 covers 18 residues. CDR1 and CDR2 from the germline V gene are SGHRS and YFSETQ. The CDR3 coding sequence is TGCGCCAGCAGCTTTGCAGCGGGCAATCGGAAAACCACAGATACGCAGTATTTT. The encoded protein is CASSFAAGNRKTTDTQYF. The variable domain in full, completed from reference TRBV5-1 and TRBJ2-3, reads KAGVTQTPRYLIKTRGQQVTLSCSPISGHRSVSWYQQTPGQGLQFLFEYFSETQRNKGNFPGRFSGRQFSNSRSEMNVSTLELGDSALYLCASSFAAGNRKTTDTQYFGPGTRLTVL.

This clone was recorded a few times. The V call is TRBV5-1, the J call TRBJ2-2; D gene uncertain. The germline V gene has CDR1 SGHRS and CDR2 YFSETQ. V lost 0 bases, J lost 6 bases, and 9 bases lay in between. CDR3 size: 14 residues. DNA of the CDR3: TGCGCCAGCAGCTTGGGGCCTCCGCCCGGGGAGCTGTTTTTT. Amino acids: CASSLGPPPGELFF.

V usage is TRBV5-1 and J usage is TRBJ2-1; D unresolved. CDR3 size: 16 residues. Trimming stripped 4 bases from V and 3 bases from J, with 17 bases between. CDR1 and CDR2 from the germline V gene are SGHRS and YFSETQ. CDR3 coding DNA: TGCGCCAGCAGCCCCACTGGGCTTACTGGCTACAATGAGCAGTTCTTC. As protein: CASSPTGLTGYNEQFF. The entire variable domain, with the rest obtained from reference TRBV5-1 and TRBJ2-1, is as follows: KAGVTQTPRYLIKTRGQQVTLSCSPISGHRSVSWYQQTPGQGLQFLFEYFSETQRNKGNFPGRFSGRQFSNSRSEMNVSTLELGDSALYLCASSPTGLTGYNEQFFGPGTRLTVL.

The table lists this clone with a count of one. CDR3 region: CASSSAGFTDTQYF. In DNA form, the CDR3 reads TGTGCCAGCAGTTCTGCAGGGTTCACAGATACGCAGTATTTT. The V call is TRBV27, the J call TRBJ2-3, with D tentatively TRBD1 (5 bases). The CDR3 runs 14 residues. Germline lookup yields CDR1 MNHEY and CDR2 SMNVEV (reference sequence). V dropped 4 bases and J dropped 2 bases, with 10 bases sitting between them.

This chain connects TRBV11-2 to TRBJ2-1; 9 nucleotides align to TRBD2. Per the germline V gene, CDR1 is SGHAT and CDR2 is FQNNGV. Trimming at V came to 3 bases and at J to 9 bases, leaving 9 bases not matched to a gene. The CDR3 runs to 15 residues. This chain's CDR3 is CASSFLAGDFGEQFF. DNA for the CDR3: TGTGCCAGCAGCTTTTTAGCGGGAGACTTCGGTGAGCAGTTCTTC.

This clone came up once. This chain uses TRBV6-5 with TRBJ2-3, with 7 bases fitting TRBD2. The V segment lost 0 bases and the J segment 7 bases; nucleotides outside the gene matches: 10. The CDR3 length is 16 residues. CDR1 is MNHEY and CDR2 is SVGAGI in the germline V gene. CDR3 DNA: TGTGCCAGCAGTTACTCCGCGGGAGAGGGCGTAAATACGCAGTATTTT. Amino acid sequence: CASSYSAGEGVNTQYF.

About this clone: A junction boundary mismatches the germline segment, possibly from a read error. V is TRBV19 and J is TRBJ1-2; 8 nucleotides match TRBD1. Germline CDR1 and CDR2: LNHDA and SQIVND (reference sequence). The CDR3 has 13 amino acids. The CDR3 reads CASSRDRTGPTVF. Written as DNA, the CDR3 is TGTGCCAGTAGTAGAGACCGGACAGGGCCTACTGTGTTC.

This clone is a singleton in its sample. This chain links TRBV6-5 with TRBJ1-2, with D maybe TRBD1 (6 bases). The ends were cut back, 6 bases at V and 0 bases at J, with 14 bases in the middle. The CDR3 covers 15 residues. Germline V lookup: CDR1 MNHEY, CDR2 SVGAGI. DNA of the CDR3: TGTGCCAGCAGGACCCCGTGGGACACTAACTATGGCTACACCTTC. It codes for CASRTPWDTNYGYTF.

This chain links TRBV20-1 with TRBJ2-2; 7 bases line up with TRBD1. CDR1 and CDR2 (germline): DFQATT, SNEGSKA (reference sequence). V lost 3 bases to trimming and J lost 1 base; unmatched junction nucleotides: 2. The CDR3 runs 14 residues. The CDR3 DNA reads TGCAGTGCTAGTAGGGACAGGAACACCGGGGAGCTGTTTTTT. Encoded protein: CSASRDRNTGELFF.

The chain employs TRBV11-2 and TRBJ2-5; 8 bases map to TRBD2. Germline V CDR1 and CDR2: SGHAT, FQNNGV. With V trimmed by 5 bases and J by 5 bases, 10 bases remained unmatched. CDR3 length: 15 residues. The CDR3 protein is CASSLGTRDTETQYF. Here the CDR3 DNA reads TGTGCCAGCAGCCTGGGGACTAGGGATACGGAGACCCAGTACTTC.

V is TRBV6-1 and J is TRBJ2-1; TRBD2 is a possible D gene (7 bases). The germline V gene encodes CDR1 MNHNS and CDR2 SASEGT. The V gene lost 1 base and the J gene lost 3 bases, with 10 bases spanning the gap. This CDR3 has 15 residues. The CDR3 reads CASSEGGGFYNEQFF. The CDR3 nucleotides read TGTGCCAGCAGTGAAGGGGGGGGCTTCTACAATGAGCAGTTCTTC.

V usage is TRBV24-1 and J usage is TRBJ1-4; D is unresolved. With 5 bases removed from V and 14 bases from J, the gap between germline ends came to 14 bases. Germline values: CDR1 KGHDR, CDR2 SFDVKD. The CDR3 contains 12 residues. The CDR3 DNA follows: TGTGCCACCAGTGCACTTCATAGGAGGCTGTTTTTT. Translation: CATSALHRRLFF.

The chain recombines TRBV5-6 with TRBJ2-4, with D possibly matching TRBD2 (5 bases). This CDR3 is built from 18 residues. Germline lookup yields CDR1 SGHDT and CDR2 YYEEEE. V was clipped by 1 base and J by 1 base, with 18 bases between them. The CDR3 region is CASSLKTSREFAKNIQYF. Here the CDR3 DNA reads TGTGCCAGCAGCTTGAAAACGTCGAGGGAATTTGCCAAAAACATTCAGTACTTC. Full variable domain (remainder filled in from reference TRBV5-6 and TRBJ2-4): DAGVTQSPTHLIKTRGQQVTLRCSPKSGHDTVSWYQQALGQGPQFIFQYYEEEERQRGNFPDRFSGHQFPNYSSELNVNALLLGDSALYLCASSLKTSREFAKNIQYFGAGTRLSVL.

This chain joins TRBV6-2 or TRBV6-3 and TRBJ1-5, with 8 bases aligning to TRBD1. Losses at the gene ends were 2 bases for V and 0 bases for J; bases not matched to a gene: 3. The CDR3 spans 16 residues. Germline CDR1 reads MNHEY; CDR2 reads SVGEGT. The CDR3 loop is CASSYPGQVSNQPQHF. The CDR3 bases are TGTGCCAGCAGTTACCCGGGACAGGTTAGCAATCAGCCCCAGCATTTT.

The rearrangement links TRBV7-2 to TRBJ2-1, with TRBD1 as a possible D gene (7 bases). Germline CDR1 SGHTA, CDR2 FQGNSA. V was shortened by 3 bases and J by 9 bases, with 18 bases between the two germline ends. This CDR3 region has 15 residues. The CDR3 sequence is CASSLTGTLRGEQFF. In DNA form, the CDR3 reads TGTGCCAGCAGCTTGACAGGGACTTTACGGGGTGAGCAGTTCTTC.

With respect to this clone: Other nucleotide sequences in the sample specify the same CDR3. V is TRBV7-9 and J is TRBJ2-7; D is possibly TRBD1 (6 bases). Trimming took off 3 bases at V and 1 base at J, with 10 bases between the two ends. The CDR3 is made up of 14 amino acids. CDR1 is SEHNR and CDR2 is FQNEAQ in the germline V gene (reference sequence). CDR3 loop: CASSLGAPSYEQYF. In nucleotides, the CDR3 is TGTGCCAGCAGCTTGGGGGCACCTTCCTACGAGCAGTACTTC. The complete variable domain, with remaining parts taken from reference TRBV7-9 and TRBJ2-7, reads DTGVSQNPRHKITKRGQNVTFRCDPISEHNRLYWYRQTLGQGPEFLTYFQNEAQLEKSRLLSDRFSAERPKGSFSTLEIQRTEQGDSAMYLCASSLGAPSYEQYFGPGTRLTVT.

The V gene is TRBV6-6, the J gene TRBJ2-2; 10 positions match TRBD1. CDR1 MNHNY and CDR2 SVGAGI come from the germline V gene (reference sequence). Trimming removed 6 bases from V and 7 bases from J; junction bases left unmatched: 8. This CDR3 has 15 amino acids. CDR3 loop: CASSHGQGGIGELFF. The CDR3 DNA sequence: TGTGCCAGCAGCCACGGACAGGGGGGCATCGGGGAGCTGTTTTTT.